This T cell receptor (beta chain) comes out of a study of control samples from healthy donors and cancer patients. The data were produced by immunoSEQ multiplex PCR, yet TCRdb's version contains in-frame clones alone and is incomplete. The sample records some 150,000 clones, around 93% being singletons. Germline assignment: CDR1 MGHRA and CDR2 YSYEKL. The CDR3 contains 14 residues. Deletions cut 0 bases from V and 7 bases from J, with 12 bases between. This chain links TRBV4-1 with TRBJ1-2, with D tentatively TRBD1 (6 bases). The clonotype comes from a woman aged 55-69 years in good health. Sequencing was done on a sample of blood. For the CDR3, the DNA is TGCGCCAGCAGCCAAGATCGAGGGGGAGGTGGCTACACCTTC. It translates to CASSQDRGGGGYTF.